This T cell receptor (beta chain) was found in a study of T-cell reconstitution after alpha-beta-depleted transplantation in children. Construction of the TCRbeta library involved unique molecular identifiers. MiXCR was run by TCRdb on the PCR reads, yielding one entry per CDR3 protein. The table has some 310,000 distinct CDR3 sequences, 20% to 30% seen once. This CDR3 region has 14 residues. V lost 4 bases to trimming and J lost 10 bases; unmatched junction nucleotides: 4. Germline V gene data show CDR1 as MNHEY and CDR2 as SVGAGI. Study-wide results and caveats: After one year, T-cell counts and TCRbeta diversity mostly came from new T cells. Approximately two months post-transplant, alpha-beta T cells reportedly originated from several hundred expanded graft clones.

Regarding this clonotype: Its antigen is currently unknown.

The sample was PBMCs, mostly from graft donor cells, taken 180 days after TCRalphabeta/CD19-depleted stem cell transplant. This chain links TRBV6-5 with TRBJ1-6, with 10 bases lining up with TRBD1. The receptor was derived from a male patient younger than 18 who had a stem cell transplant for acute lymphoblastic leukemia, so the T cells may come from the graft donor. This CDR3 is CASSSGTGDSPLHF. CDR3 nucleotide sequence: TGTGCCAGCAGTTCCGGGACAGGGGACTCACCCCTCCACTTT.